Shown below are 10 T cell receptor beta chains from a single sample sequenced in a study of early T cells in non-severe SARS-CoV-2 infection. TCRdb reprocessed the 5' RACE reads via MiXCR and lists one record per CDR3 protein. The repertoire holds roughly 51,000 distinct CDR3 sequences, with 5.5% to 8% as singletons. The sample in question was whole blood, obtained at baseline. Receptors originate from an adult who was a healthcare worker with PCR-confirmed SARS-CoV-2 infection or an uninfected control (not recorded which).

This clonotype was picked up many times. The J gene is TRBJ2-3, the V gene TRBV11-1, with TRBD1 identical over 8 bases. Unmatched junction bases numbered 4, after V lost 5 bases and J lost 3 bases. The CDR3 is 14 amino acids. Germline CDR1 and CDR2: SGHAT and FQDESV (reference sequence). CDR3 sequence (DNA): TGTGCCAGCAGCCCCGGGACAGGAACAGATACGCAGTATTTT. Amino acids: CASSPGTGTDTQYF.

There are a few counts of this clonotype. This chain connects TRBV29-1 to TRBJ1-1, with 7 bases fitting TRBD1. From germline, CDR1 is SQVTM and CDR2 ANQGSEA. The CDR3 is 13 residues long. Trimming took 6 bases from V and 2 from J; bases not matched to a gene: 6. The CDR3 loop is CSVQTGLNTEAFF. Here the CDR3 DNA reads TGCAGCGTACAGACAGGGCTAAACACTGAAGCTTTCTTT.

There are many counts of this clonotype. V usage is TRBV6-1 and J usage is TRBJ1-5; D may be TRBD1 (5 bases). The CDR3 runs 15 residues. The V and J ends lost 4 bases and 7 bases respectively, with 17 bases between them. The germline gives CDR1 MNHNS, CDR2 SASEGT. CDR3 bases: TGTGCCAGCAGTGTCCTGAGGGGTACGAAACAGCCCCAGCATTTT. Translated: CASSVLRGTKQPQHF.

In its sample, this clonotype was seen many times. This sequence joins TRBV9 and TRBJ1-1; D remains unclear. The V end lost 9 bases, the J end lost 11 bases, and 8 bases lay between the germline ends. The CDR3 spans 8 residues. Per germline, CDR1 SGDLS and CDR2 YYNGEE. The CDR3 sequence is CATHGAFF. The DNA for the CDR3 is TGTGCCACACATGGGGCTTTCTTT.

The table lists this clonotype with many counts. The CDR3 nucleotides read TGTGCCAGCAGTTTAGCTAGCAATCAGCCCCAGCATTTT. This encodes CASSLASNQPQHF. The chain has TRBV12-3 or TRBV12-4 and TRBJ1-5; D is unclear. V was cut by 0 bases and J by 0 bases, with 0 bases left in between. The CDR3 has 13 residues.

This clonotype occurred a few times. The chain has TRBV13 and TRBJ1-4, with a possible D match to TRBD1 (6 bases). CDR3 length equals 17 residues. Per the germline V gene, CDR1 is PRHDT and CDR2 is FYEKMQ (reference sequence). V lost 2 bases and J 1 base, leaving 14 bases between the germline ends. The CDR3 reads CASSLRAQGLTNEKLFF. CDR3 DNA: TGTGCCAGCAGCTTAAGGGCTCAGGGGTTAACTAATGAAAAACTGTTTTTT. Complete variable domain (other parts from reference TRBV13 and TRBJ1-4): AAGVIQSPRHLIKEKRETATLKCYPIPRHDTVYWYQQGPGQDPQFLISFYEKMQSDKGSIPDRFSAQQFSDYHSELNMSSLELGDSALYFCASSLRAQGLTNEKLFFGSGTQLSVL.

The sample holds a few counts of this clonotype. The chain is built from TRBV12-3 or TRBV12-4 and TRBJ1-6, with TRBD1 matching over 9 bases. V was clipped by 0 bases and J by 12 bases; unmatched bases: 0. CDR3 size: 13 residues. CDR3 nucleotide sequence: TGTGCCAGCAGTTTAGCGACAGGGGGACCCCTCCACTTT. Translation: CASSLATGGPLHF.

This rearrangement joins TRBV7-9 to TRBJ1-2; D possibly corresponds to TRBD1 (5 bases). Trimming removed 5 bases at V and 0 bases at J, with 19 bases between. The CDR3 spans 17 residues. Germline CDR1 is SEHNR and CDR2 is FQNEAQ (reference sequence). CDR3 amino acids: CASSGITRGLANYGYTF. CDR3 sequence (DNA): TGTGCCAGCAGCGGAATTACGCGGGGCTTGGCTAACTATGGCTACACCTTC.

The rearrangement joins TRBV12-3 or TRBV12-4 to TRBJ1-4; 10 positions match TRBD1. The CDR3 has 14 residues. V shed 6 bases and J 5 bases; nucleotides not matched to a gene: 3. The CDR3: CASRRQGANEKLFF. CDR3 DNA sequence: TGTGCCAGCAGACGACAGGGGGCAAATGAAAAACTGTTTTTT.

This clonotype was seen repeatedly, ten times or more. In DNA, the CDR3 is TGTGCCAGCAGTTACACCCACAGTGGGTTGACTGGAAACACCATATATTTT. Residues: CASSYTHSGLTGNTIYF. The chain links TRBV6-5 to TRBJ1-3; no clear D. V was cut by 2 bases and J by 2 bases, with 16 bases left in between. Germline V gene data show CDR1 as MNHEY and CDR2 as SVGAGI. CDR3 length equals 17 residues.